This TCR beta chain was identified during a study of shared clonotypes between healthy human individuals. Study-wide background: Donors were a couple of women and a few men aged 18 to 49. General study results and limits: Clonotype sharing across a handful of donors was observed for around 5% of naive CD4 clonotypes. In general, naive subsets displayed greater estimated richness than memory subsets did.

In germline, CDR1 is SGHDT, CDR2 YYEEEE. V gave up 0 bases and J gave up 4 bases, with 13 bases separating them. The CDR3 sequence is 15 residues long. Regarding this clone: Its specificity is not known.

Sequencing used immunoSEQ multiplex PCR; TCRdb keeps in-frame clones, though not all of them. The data hold about 1 million clones, with around four fifths observed a single time. The genes are TRBV5-6 and TRBJ1-2; D is uncertain. The source is a man aged 18 to 30 in good health. Sequences were obtained from memory CD4+ T cells sorted from blood. Described subset: CD45RA-negative fraction. The CDR3 sequence is CASSLGRYQPYGYTF. As DNA, the CDR3 is TGTGCCAGCAGCTTGGGGAGGTATCAGCCCTATGGCTACACCTTC. The variable domain in full, with the rest retrieved from reference TRBV5-6 and TRBJ1-2, is DAGVTQSPTHLIKTRGQQVTLRCSPKSGHDTVSWYQQALGQGPQFIFQYYEEEERQRGNFPDRFSGHQFPNYSSELNVNALLLGDSALYLCASSLGRYQPYGYTFGSGTRLTVV.